Listed below are T cell receptor beta chains from one sample, sequenced in a study of response to subunit inactivated influenza vaccine. MiXCR, run by TCRdb on the RT-PCR reads, gives a single entry per CDR3 protein. Here the sample spans about 520,000 distinct CDR3 sequences, less than 30% being singletons. The source material was CD4+ T cells sorted from PBMCs, sampled around 5 days after vaccination. All receptors come from a man aged 45-60 years who received an inactivated influenza vaccine. CDR3s include the opening cysteine and the closing phenylalanine or tryptophan. The D gene is left open where the match is weak. Clone size is shown for a subset of rows, as once, few, many or a class of expanded clone.

v_gene: TRBV20-1
j_gene: TRBJ2-7
abundance: -
d_gene: TRBD2
CDR3aa: CCARVPGLAVSYEQYF
CDR3nt: TGCTGTGCTAGGGTACCGGGACTAGCGGTCTCCTACGAGCAGTACTTC

v_gene: TRBV7-2
j_gene: TRBJ1-1
abundance: -
d_gene: -
CDR3aa: CASSWGEGSEAFF
CDR3nt: TGTGCCAGCAGCTGGGGGGAGGGATCTGAAGCTTTCTTT

v_gene: TRBV12-3/TRBV12-4
j_gene: TRBJ2-5
abundance: few
d_gene: -
CDR3aa: CASTASQETQYF
CDR3nt: TGTGCCAGCACCGCGAGCCAAGAGACCCAGTACTTC

v_gene: TRBV12-3/TRBV12-4
j_gene: TRBJ1-6
abundance: few
d_gene: TRBD1
CDR3aa: CASRDRGSPNSPLHF
CDR3nt: TGTGCCAGCAGGGACAGGGGATCCCCCAATTCACCCCTCCACTTT

v_gene: TRBV11-2
j_gene: TRBJ2-7
abundance: few
d_gene: TRBD2
CDR3aa: CASSIEAGLAGTNYEQYF
CDR3nt: TGTGCCAGCAGCATCGAAGCAGGACTAGCGGGAACCAACTACGAGCAGTACTTC

v_gene: TRBV10-1
j_gene: TRBJ2-3
abundance: -
d_gene: -
CDR3aa: CASGKGDFVTDTQYF
CDR3nt: TGCGCCAGCGGAAAGGGGGACTTCGTCACAGATACGCAGTATTTT

v_gene: TRBV4-2
j_gene: TRBJ2-7
abundance: -
d_gene: -
CDR3aa: CASSQDEYSYEQYF
CDR3nt: TGTGCCAGCAGCCAAGATGAGTATTCCTACGAGCAGTACTTC

v_gene: TRBV4-3
j_gene: TRBJ1-5
abundance: few
d_gene: -
CDR3aa: CASSQDFGPNQPQHF
CDR3nt: TGCGCCAGCAGCCAAGATTTCGGGCCCAATCAGCCCCAGCATTTT

v_gene: TRBV30
j_gene: TRBJ1-2
abundance: -
d_gene: TRBD1
CDR3aa: CAWSRDRATNYGYTF
CDR3nt: TGTGCCTGGAGCCGGGACAGGGCCACTAACTATGGCTACACCTTC

v_gene: TRBV4-3
j_gene: TRBJ2-7
abundance: few
d_gene: -
CDR3aa: CASSQGGLGVSGEQYF
CDR3nt: TGCGCCAGCAGCCAAGGCGGTCTAGGGGTATCGGGCGAGCAGTACTTC

v_gene: TRBV12-3/TRBV12-4
j_gene: TRBJ2-5
abundance: -
d_gene: TRBD1
CDR3aa: CASSFAQGDQETQYF
CDR3nt: TGTGCCAGCAGTTTCGCCCAGGGGGACCAAGAGACCCAGTACTTC

v_gene: TRBV25-1
j_gene: TRBJ1-1
abundance: few
d_gene: -
CDR3aa: CASSPLGGAGNTEAFF
CDR3nt: TGTGCCAGCAGCCCTCTGGGGGGGGCCGGGAACACTGAAGCTTTCTTT

v_gene: TRBV20-1
j_gene: TRBJ2-3
abundance: few
d_gene: TRBD1
CDR3aa: CSASHRDRVPDTQYF
CDR3nt: TGCAGTGCTAGTCACCGGGACAGGGTCCCAGATACGCAGTATTTT

v_gene: TRBV5-1
j_gene: TRBJ2-7
abundance: -
d_gene: TRBD2
CDR3aa: CASSLEPGTTYEQYF
CDR3nt: TGCGCCAGCAGCCTGGAACCCGGGACTACCTACGAGCAGTACTTC

v_gene: TRBV20-1
j_gene: TRBJ1-5
abundance: few
d_gene: -
CDR3aa: CSAARGSQPQHF
CDR3nt: TGCAGTGCAGCTCGGGGTTCTCAGCCCCAGCATTTT

v_gene: TRBV4-2
j_gene: TRBJ2-1
abundance: -
d_gene: TRBD2
CDR3aa: CACSYSGGSKSYSYNEQFF
CDR3nt: TGTGCCTGTTCATATAGCGGGGGCTCCAAGTCTTACTCCTACAATGAGCAGTTCTTC

v_gene: TRBV6-2/TRBV6-3
j_gene: TRBJ2-3
abundance: -
d_gene: -
CDR3aa: CASSPTPPADTQYF
CDR3nt: TGTGCCAGCAGTCCGACCCCCCCGGCAGATACGCAGTATTTT

v_gene: TRBV7-2
j_gene: TRBJ2-2
abundance: few
d_gene: TRBD2
CDR3aa: CASSLAGGDSRELFF
CDR3nt: TGTGCCAGCAGCTTAGCGGGGGGGGACTCCCGGGAGCTGTTTTTT

v_gene: TRBV24-1
j_gene: TRBJ1-2
abundance: few
d_gene: -
CDR3aa: CATSSEGGYTF
CDR3nt: TGTGCCACCAGCTCAGAAGGGGGCTACACCTTC

v_gene: TRBV20-1
j_gene: TRBJ1-5
abundance: -
d_gene: TRBD1
CDR3aa: CSARDRIGTGNQPQHF
CDR3nt: TGCAGTGCTAGAGACCGAATCGGGACAGGGAATCAGCCCCAGCATTTT

v_gene: TRBV4-2
j_gene: TRBJ1-1
abundance: few
d_gene: -
CDR3aa: CASSQDRTSNTEAFF
CDR3nt: TGTGCCAGCAGCCAGGATAGGACATCGAACACTGAAGCTTTCTTT

v_gene: TRBV29-1
j_gene: TRBJ2-7
abundance: many
d_gene: TRBD1
CDR3aa: CSVEIRTGVGLGQYF
CDR3nt: TGCAGCGTTGAAATTCGGACAGGCGTCGGTCTAGGGCAGTACTTC

v_gene: TRBV5-1
j_gene: TRBJ1-4
abundance: -
d_gene: -
CDR3aa: CASSREGTRKLFF
CDR3nt: TGCGCCAGCAGCCGGGAGGGCACAAGAAAACTGTTTTTT